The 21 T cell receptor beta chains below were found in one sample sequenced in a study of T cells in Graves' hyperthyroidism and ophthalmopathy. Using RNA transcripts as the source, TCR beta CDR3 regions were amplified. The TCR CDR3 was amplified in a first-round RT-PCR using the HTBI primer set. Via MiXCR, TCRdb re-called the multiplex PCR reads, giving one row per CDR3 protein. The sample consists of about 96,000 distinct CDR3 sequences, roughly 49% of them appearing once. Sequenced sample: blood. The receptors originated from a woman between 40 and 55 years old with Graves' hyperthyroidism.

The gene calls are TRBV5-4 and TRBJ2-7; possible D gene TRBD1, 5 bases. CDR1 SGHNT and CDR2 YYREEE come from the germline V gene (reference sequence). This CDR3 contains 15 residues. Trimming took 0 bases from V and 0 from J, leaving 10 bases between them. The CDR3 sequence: CASSLERGNSYEQYF. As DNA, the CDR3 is TGTGCCAGCAGCTTGGAAAGGGGCAACTCCTACGAGCAGTACTTC.

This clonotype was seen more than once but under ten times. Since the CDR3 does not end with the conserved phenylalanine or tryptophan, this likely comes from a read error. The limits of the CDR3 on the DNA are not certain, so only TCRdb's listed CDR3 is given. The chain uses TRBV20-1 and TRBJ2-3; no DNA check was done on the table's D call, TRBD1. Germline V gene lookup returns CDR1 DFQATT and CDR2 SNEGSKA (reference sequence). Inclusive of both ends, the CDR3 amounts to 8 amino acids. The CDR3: CSAPKQGL.

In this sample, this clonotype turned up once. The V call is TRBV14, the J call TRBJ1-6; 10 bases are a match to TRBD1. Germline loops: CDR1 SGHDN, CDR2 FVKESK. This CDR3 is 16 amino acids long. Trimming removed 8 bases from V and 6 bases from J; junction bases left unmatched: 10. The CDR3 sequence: CASSRTGGAFNSPLHF. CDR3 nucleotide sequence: TGTGCCAGCTCACGGACAGGGGGTGCCTTTAATTCACCCCTCCACTTT. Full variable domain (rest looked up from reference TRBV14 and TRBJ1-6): EAGVTQFPSHSVIEKGQTVTLRCDPISGHDNLYWYRRVMGKEIKFLLHFVKESKQDESGMPNNRFLAERTGGTYSTLKVQPAELEDSGVYFCASSRTGGAFNSPLHFGNGTRLTVT.

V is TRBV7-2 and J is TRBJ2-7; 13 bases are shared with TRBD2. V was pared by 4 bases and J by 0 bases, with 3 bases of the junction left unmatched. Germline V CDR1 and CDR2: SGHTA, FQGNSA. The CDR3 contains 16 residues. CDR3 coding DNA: TGTGCCAGCAGCTCAGGACTAGCGGGAGCCTCCTACGAGCAGTACTTC. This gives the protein CASSSGLAGASYEQYF.

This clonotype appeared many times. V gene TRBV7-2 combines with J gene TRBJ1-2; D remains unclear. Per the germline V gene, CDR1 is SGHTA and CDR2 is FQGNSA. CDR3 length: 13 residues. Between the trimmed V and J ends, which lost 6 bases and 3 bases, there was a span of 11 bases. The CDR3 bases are TGTGCCAGCAGTCCCGGGCAGCACTATGGCTACACCTTC. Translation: CASSPGQHYGYTF.

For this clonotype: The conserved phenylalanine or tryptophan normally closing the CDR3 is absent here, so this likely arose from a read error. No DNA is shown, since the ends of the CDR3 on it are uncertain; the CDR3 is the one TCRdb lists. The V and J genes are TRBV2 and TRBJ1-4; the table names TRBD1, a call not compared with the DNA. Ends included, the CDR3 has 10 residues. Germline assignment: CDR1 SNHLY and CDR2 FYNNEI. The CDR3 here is CASSNTASGY.

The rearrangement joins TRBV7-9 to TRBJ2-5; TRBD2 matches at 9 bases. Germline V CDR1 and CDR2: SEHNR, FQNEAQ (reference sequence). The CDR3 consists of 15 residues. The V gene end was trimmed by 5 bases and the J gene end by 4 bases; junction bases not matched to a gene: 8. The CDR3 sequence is CASSAFSGSLETQYF. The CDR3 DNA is TGTGCCAGCAGCGCCTTTAGCGGGAGCCTAGAGACCCAGTACTTC.

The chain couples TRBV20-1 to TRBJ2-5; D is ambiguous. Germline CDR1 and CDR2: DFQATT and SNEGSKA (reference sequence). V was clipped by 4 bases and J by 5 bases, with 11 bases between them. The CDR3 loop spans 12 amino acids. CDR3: CSAKDLGETQYF. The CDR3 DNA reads TGCAGTGCTAAGGACCTCGGGGAGACCCAGTACTTC.

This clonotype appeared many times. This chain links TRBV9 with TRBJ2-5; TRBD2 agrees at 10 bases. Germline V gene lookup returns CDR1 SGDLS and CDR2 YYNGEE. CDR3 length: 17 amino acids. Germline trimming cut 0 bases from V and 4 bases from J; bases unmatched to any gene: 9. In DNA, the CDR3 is TGTGCCAGCAGCGTAGGTCTAGCGGGAGTGGGGCGAGAGACCCAGTACTTC. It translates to CASSVGLAGVGRETQYF.

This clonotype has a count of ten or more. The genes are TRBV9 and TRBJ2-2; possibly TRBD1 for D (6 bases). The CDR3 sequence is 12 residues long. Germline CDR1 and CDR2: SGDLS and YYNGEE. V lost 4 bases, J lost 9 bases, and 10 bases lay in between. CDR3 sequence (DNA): TGTGCCAGCAGCCCCAGGGGTAGGGAGCTGTTTTTT. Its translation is CASSPRGRELFF. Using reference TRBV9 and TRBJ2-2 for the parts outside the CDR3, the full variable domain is DSGVTQTPKHLITATGQRVTLRCSPRSGDLSVYWYQQSLDQGLQFLIQYYNGEERAKGNILERFSAQQFPDLHSELNLSSLELGDSALYFCASSPRGRELFFGEGSRLTVL.

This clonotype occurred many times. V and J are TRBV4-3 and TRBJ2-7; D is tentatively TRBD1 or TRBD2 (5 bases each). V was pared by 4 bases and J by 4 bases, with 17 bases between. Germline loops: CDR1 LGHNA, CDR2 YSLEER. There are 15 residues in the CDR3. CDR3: CASSPALGREYEQYF. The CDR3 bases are TGCGCCAGCAGCCCCGCCTTGGGACGGGAATACGAGCAGTACTTC.

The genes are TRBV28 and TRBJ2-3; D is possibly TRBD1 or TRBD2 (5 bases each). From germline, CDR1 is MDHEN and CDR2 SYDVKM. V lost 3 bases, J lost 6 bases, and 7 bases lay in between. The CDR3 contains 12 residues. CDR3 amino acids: CASSLGEDTQYF. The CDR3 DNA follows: TGTGCCAGCAGTTTGGGGGAGGATACGCAGTATTTT.

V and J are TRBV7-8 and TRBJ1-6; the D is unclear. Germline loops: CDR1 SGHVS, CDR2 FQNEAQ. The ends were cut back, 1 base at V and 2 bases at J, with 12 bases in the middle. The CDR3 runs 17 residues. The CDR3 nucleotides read TGTGCCAGCAGCTTAGGACTAGCGGGAACCTATAATTCACCCCTCCACTTT. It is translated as CASSLGLAGTYNSPLHF.

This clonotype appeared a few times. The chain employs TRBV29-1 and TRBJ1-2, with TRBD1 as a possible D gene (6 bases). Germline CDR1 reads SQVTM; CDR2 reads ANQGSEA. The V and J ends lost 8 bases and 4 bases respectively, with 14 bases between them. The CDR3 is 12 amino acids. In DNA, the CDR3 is TGCAGCTTGTACCGGGACACCTATGGCTACACCTTC. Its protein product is CSLYRDTYGYTF.

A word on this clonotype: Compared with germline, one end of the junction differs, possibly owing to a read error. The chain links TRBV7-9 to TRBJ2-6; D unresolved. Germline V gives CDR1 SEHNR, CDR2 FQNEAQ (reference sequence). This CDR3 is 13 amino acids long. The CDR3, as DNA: TGTGCCAGCAGCTTCGGACCGACGAACACTGAAGCTTTC. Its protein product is CASSFGPTNTEAF.

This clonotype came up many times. The CDR3 here is CASSSRQLAPNTEAFF. The CDR3 DNA follows: TGTGCCAGCAGCTCCCGACAGCTTGCCCCGAACACTGAAGCTTTCTTT. The chain has TRBV9 and TRBJ1-1, with a tentative D call TRBD1 (5 bases). CDR1 is SGDLS, CDR2 YYNGEE, per germline. The CDR3 length is 16 residues. The germline V and J ends were trimmed by 4 bases and 1 base, with 17 bases remaining between them.

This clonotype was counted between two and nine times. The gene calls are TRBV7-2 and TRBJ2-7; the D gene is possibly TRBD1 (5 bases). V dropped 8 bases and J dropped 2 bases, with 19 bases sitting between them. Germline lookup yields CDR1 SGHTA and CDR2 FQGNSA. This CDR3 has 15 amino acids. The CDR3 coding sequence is TGTGCCAGCTCACCACGCTCAGGGTCACCCTACGAGCAGTACTTC. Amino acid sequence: CASSPRSGSPYEQYF.

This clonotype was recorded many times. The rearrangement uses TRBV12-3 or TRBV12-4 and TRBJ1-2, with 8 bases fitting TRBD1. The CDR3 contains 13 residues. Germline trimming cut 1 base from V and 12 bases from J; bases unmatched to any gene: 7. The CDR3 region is CASSLGQGATNTF. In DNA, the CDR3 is TGTGCCAGCAGTTTAGGTCAGGGGGCAACTAACACCTTC.

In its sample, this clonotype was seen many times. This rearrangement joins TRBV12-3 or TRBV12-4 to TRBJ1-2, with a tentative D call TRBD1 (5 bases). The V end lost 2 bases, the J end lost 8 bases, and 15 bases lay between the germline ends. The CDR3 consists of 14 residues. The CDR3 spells CASSLFGGWGGYTF. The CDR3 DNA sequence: TGTGCCAGCAGTTTATTCGGAGGGTGGGGGGGCTACACCTTC.

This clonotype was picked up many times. Here the CDR3 reads CASRDRGSYEQYF. CDR3 DNA: TGTGCCAGCCGGGACAGAGGCTCCTACGAGCAGTACTTC. The rearrangement joins TRBV7-2 to TRBJ2-7; 7 bases map to TRBD1. The ends lost 8 bases at V and 0 bases at J; junction bases unmatched: 4. This CDR3 comprises 13 residues. Germline assignment: CDR1 SGHTA and CDR2 FQGNSA.

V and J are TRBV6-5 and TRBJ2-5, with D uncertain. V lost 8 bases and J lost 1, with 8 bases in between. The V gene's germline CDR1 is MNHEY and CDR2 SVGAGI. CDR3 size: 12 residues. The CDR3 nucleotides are TGTGCCAGCTACCGCTTCCAAGAGACCCAGTACTTC. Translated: CASYRFQETQYF.